This T cell receptor beta chain was obtained from a study of CD8 T cells in ankylosing spondylitis. Study conclusions and caveats: Disease-associated clonotypes exhibited CD8+ identity and were relatively infrequent in peripheral blood.

This CDR3 comprises 15 residues. Germline V lookup: CDR1 DFQATT, CDR2 SNEGSKA (reference sequence). The V gene end was trimmed by 6 bases and the J gene end by 6 bases; junction bases not matched to a gene: 9. A note on this clonotype: Its antigen is unknown.

Generation of TCR beta libraries employed quantitative 5'-RACE incorporating molecular barcodes. TCRdb reprocessed the 5' RACE reads with MiXCR, giving one entry per CDR3 protein. Of some 200,000 distinct CDR3 sequences listed, more than 25% were seen once; the top ten hold about 7%. Sequencing was performed on blood, either unsorted or a sorted T cell fraction (not recorded which). This sequence joins TRBV20-1 and TRBJ2-3, with 13 bases identical to TRBD2. This sequence originates from a male donor with ankylosing spondylitis or in good health (not recorded which). DNA of the CDR3: TGCAGTGCGTCGACTAGCGGGAGGCTATCCGATACGCAGTATTTT. The encoded protein is CSASTSGRLSDTQYF.